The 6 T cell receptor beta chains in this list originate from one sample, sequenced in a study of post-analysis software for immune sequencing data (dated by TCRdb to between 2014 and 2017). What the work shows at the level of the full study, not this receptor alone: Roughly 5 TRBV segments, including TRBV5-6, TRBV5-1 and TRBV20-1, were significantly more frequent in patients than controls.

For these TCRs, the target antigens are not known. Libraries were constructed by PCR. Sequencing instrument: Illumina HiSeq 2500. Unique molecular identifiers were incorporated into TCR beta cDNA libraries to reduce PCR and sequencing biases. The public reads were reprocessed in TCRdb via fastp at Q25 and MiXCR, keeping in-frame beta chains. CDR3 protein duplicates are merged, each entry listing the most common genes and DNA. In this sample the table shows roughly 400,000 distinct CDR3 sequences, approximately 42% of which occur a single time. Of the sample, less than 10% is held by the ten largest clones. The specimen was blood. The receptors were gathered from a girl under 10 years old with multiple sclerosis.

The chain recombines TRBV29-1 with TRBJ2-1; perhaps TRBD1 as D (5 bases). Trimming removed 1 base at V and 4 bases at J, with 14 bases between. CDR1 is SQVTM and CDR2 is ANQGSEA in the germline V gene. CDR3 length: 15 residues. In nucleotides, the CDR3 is TGCAGCGTTGAAGGTGGGGCCCCCCCTTACAATGAGCAGTTCTTC. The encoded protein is CSVEGGAPPYNEQFF.

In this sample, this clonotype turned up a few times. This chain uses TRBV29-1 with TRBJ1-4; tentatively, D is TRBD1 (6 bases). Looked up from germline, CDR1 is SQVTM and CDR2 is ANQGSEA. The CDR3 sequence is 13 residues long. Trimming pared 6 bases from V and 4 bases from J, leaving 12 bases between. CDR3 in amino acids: CSVARTVNEKLFF. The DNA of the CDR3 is TGCAGCGTCGCCCGGACAGTTAATGAAAAACTGTTTTTT.

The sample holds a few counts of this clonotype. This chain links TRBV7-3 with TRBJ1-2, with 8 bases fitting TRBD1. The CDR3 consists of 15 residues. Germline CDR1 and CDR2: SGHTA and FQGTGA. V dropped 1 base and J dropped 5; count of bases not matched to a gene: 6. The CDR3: CASSLMSQGAYGYTF. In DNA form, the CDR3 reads TGTGCCAGCAGCTTAATGTCTCAGGGGGCGTATGGCTACACCTTC.

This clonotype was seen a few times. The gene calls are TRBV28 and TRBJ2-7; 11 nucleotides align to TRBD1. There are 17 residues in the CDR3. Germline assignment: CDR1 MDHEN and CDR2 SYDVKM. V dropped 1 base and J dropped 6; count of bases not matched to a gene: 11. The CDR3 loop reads CASSLFAGTGGIGEQYF. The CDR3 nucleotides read TGTGCCAGCAGTTTATTCGCCGGGACAGGGGGGATTGGCGAGCAGTACTTC. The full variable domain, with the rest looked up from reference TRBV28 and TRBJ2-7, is DVKVTQSSRYLVKRTGEKVFLECVQDMDHENMFWYRQDPGLGLRLIYFSYDVKMKEKGDIPEGYSVSREKKERFSLILESASTNQTSMYLCASSLFAGTGGIGEQYFGPGTRLTVT.

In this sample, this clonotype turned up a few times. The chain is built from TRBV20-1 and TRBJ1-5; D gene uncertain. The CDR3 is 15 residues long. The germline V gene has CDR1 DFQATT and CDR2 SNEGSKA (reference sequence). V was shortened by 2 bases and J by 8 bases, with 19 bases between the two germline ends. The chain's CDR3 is CSARISNGRIEPQHF. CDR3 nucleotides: TGCAGTGCTAGAATCTCGAATGGTCGGATAGAGCCCCAGCATTTT.

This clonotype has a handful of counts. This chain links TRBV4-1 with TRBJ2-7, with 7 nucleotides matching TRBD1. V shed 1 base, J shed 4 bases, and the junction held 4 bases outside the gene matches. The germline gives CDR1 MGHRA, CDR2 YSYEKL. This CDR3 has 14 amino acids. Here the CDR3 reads CASSQGRGKYEQYF. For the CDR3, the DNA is TGCGCCAGCAGCCAAGGCAGGGGGAAATACGAGCAGTACTTC.